The rows below give T cell receptor beta chains drawn from one sample of a study of CD8 T cells in ankylosing spondylitis. TCRdb itself ran the 5' RACE reads through MiXCR, one entry per CDR3 protein. The table records about 360,000 distinct CDR3 sequences, 20% of them present only once. Sequences were obtained from blood, either unsorted or a sorted T cell fraction (not recorded which). Source of these receptors: a male donor with ankylosing spondylitis or in good health (not recorded which). The CDR3 runs from the conserved cysteine through the conserved F or W. The D gene is left open where the match is weak. Size is omitted from some rows. Given values are once, few, many or a class for expanded clones.

v_gene: TRBV3-1; abundance: -; d_gene: -; j_gene: TRBJ2-7; CDR3nt: TGTGCCAGCAGCCAAGTAGACCGACCATCAGGCGAGCAGTACTTC; CDR3aa: CASSQVDRPSGEQYF
v_gene: TRBV29-1; abundance: -; d_gene: -; j_gene: TRBJ2-2; CDR3nt: TGCAGCGTCCCTTACTCCGGGGAGCTGTTTTTT; CDR3aa: CSVPYSGELFF
v_gene: TRBV28; abundance: few; d_gene: -; j_gene: TRBJ2-7; CDR3nt: TGTGCCAGCAAAGGGCAGATGATCTCCTACGAGCAGTACTTC; CDR3aa: CASKGQMISYEQYF
v_gene: TRBV2; abundance: -; d_gene: TRBD2; j_gene: TRBJ2-2; CDR3nt: TGTGCCAGCAGTGACGGGGGGTACGTGAGGACCGGGGAGCTGTTTTTT; CDR3aa: CASSDGGYVRTGELFF
v_gene: TRBV6-1; abundance: -; d_gene: -; j_gene: TRBJ2-3; CDR3nt: TGTGCCAGCAGCCCCGACGGACCCCCTAGCACAGATACGCAGTATTTT; CDR3aa: CASSPDGPPSTDTQYF
v_gene: TRBV7-9; abundance: -; d_gene: -; j_gene: TRBJ2-7; CDR3nt: TGTGCCAGCAGTCCAGGACCCCAGGCTTTCAGCAACGAGCAGTACTTC; CDR3aa: CASSPGPQAFSNEQYF
v_gene: TRBV4-2; abundance: -; d_gene: -; j_gene: TRBJ1-1; CDR3nt: TGTGCCAGCAGCCAAGTACAGAAGAACACTGAAGCTTTCTTT; CDR3aa: CASSQVQKNTEAFF
v_gene: TRBV11-3; abundance: -; d_gene: TRBD1; j_gene: TRBJ2-7; CDR3nt: TGTGCCAGCAGCTCACGACAGGGCGGTAGCAACGAGCAGTACTTC; CDR3aa: CASSSRQGGSNEQYF
v_gene: TRBV24-1; abundance: once; d_gene: TRBD1; j_gene: TRBJ2-2; CDR3nt: TGTGCCACCAGTGATTTGGGACAGGGGCCAAACACCGGGGAGCTGTTTTTT; CDR3aa: CATSDLGQGPNTGELFF
v_gene: TRBV20-1; abundance: few; d_gene: TRBD1; j_gene: TRBJ1-1; CDR3nt: TGCAGTGCTTTGACAGGGGGCGGCACTGAAGCTTTCTTT; CDR3aa: CSALTGGGTEAFF
v_gene: TRBV2; abundance: few; d_gene: TRBD1; j_gene: TRBJ2-1; CDR3nt: TGTGCCAGCAGTGTACTAAGGGGGCCATACAATGAGCAGTTCTTC; CDR3aa: CASSVLRGPYNEQFF
v_gene: TRBV12-3/TRBV12-4; abundance: -; d_gene: -; j_gene: TRBJ2-5; CDR3nt: TGTGCCAGCAGTACCGGGTCTGAGACCCAGTACTTC; CDR3aa: CASSTGSETQYF
v_gene: TRBV4-1; abundance: -; d_gene: -; j_gene: TRBJ2-5; CDR3nt: TGCGCCAGCAGCCAAGTGAACAGGGCAGGGGAGACCCAGTACTTC; CDR3aa: CASSQVNRAGETQYF
v_gene: TRBV7-9; abundance: few; d_gene: TRBD1; j_gene: TRBJ2-7; CDR3nt: TGTGCCAGCAGCCCCCGGACAGGGTCTTTACGGGAGCAGTACTTC; CDR3aa: CASSPRTGSLREQYF
v_gene: TRBV11-2; abundance: -; d_gene: TRBD1; j_gene: TRBJ1-4; CDR3nt: TGTGCCAGCAGCCCTTGGACAGGGACTAATGAAAAACTGTTTTTT; CDR3aa: CASSPWTGTNEKLFF
v_gene: TRBV4-1; abundance: -; d_gene: TRBD1; j_gene: TRBJ1-1; CDR3nt: TGCGCCAGCAGCCAAGAGTTCGACAGGGGAGGCACTGAAGCTTTCTTT; CDR3aa: CASSQEFDRGGTEAFF
v_gene: TRBV5-6; abundance: few; d_gene: TRBD1; j_gene: TRBJ2-7; CDR3nt: TGTGCCAGCAGCCAAACGGGACAGCTCTACGAGCAGTACTTC; CDR3aa: CASSQTGQLYEQYF
v_gene: TRBV5-6; abundance: few; d_gene: TRBD1; j_gene: TRBJ2-1; CDR3nt: TGTGCCAGCAGCCTCCGGGACAGCTATTACAATGAGCAGTTCTTC; CDR3aa: CASSLRDSYYNEQFF
v_gene: TRBV12-3/TRBV12-4; abundance: -; d_gene: -; j_gene: TRBJ1-2; CDR3nt: TGTGCCAGCAGTTTCGTACAGGTTAATGGCTACACCTTC; CDR3aa: CASSFVQVNGYTF
v_gene: TRBV9; abundance: few; d_gene: -; j_gene: TRBJ2-7; CDR3nt: TGTGCCAGCAGCCCTTCGGAAGCCTACGAGCAGTACTTC; CDR3aa: CASSPSEAYEQYF
v_gene: TRBV9; abundance: few; d_gene: TRBD2; j_gene: TRBJ2-3; CDR3nt: TGTGCCAGCAGCGTAGCGGAGGGACTAGCGGGTAAGACAGATACGCAGTATTTT; CDR3aa: CASSVAEGLAGKTDTQYF
v_gene: TRBV7-9; abundance: -; d_gene: TRBD1; j_gene: TRBJ2-1; CDR3nt: TGTGCCAGCAGCTTGATAGGACAGGGTGGCGGTAAGCAGTTCTTC; CDR3aa: CASSLIGQGGGKQFF
v_gene: TRBV9; abundance: few; d_gene: TRBD1; j_gene: TRBJ1-1; CDR3nt: TGTGCCAGCAGCGTAGGGACAGGGGGTGACACTGAAGCTTTCTTT; CDR3aa: CASSVGTGGDTEAFF
v_gene: TRBV29-1; abundance: -; d_gene: -; j_gene: TRBJ2-7; CDR3nt: TGCAGCGTTGTGGCAGGTTCTCCCTACGAGCAGTACTTC; CDR3aa: CSVVAGSPYEQYF
v_gene: TRBV11-2; abundance: -; d_gene: -; j_gene: TRBJ1-2; CDR3nt: TGTGCCAGCAGCTCCTCAGGGGTGAACTATGGCTACACCTTC; CDR3aa: CASSSSGVNYGYTF